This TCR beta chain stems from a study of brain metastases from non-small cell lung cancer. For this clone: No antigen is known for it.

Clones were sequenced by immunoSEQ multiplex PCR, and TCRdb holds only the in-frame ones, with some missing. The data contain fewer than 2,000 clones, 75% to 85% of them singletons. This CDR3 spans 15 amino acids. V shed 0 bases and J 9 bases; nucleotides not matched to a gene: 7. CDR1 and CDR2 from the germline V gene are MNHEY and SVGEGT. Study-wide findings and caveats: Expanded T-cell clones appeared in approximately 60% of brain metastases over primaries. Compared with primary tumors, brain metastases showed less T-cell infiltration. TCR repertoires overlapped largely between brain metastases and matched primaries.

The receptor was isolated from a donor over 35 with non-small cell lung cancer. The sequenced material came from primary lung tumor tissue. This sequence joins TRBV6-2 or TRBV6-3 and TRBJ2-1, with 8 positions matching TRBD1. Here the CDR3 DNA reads TGTGCCAGCAGTTACTCCGGGACAGGAAACCTTGAGCAGTTCTTC. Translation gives CASSYSGTGNLEQFF.